This entry lists 4 T cell receptor beta chains sequenced from one sample in a study of T cell changes during pregnancy in multiple sclerosis. Generated by immunoSEQ multiplex PCR, the TCRdb table keeps only in-frame clones and is missing some. In the table there are around 30,000 clones, 80% to 90% of which are singletons. This material consisted of CD8+ T cells from peripheral blood mononuclear cells, taken in the first trimester of pregnancy. The receptors were gathered from a female donor with multiple sclerosis, enrolled in a pregnancy study.

The rearrangement joins TRBV25-1 to TRBJ2-5; 8 bases line up with TRBD1. Unmatched junction bases numbered 2, after V lost 1 base and J lost 4 bases. Per germline, CDR1 MGHDK and CDR2 SYGVNS. The CDR3 length is 14 residues. CDR3 bases: TGTGCCAGCAGTGAATCAGGGGGCCGAGAGACCCAGTACTTC. Its translation is CASSESGGRETQYF.

The gene calls are TRBV7-3 and TRBJ1-6; 10 nucleotides align to TRBD1. The V and J ends lost 2 bases and 8 bases, in that order; junction bases with no gene match: 6. Germline CDR1 reads SGHTA; CDR2 reads FQGTGA. This CDR3 is 16 amino acids long. CDR3 coding DNA: TGTGCCAGCAGCTTATTAGGGGACAGGGGACATTCACCCCTCCACTTT. Protein product: CASSLLGDRGHSPLHF.

This chain connects TRBV6-6 to TRBJ2-1; unclear D gene. The ends were cut back, 6 bases at V and 1 base at J, with 4 bases in the middle. The CDR3 totals 12 residues. The germline V gene has CDR1 MNHNY and CDR2 SVGAGI (reference sequence). CDR3 amino acids: CASSPSYNEQFF. The CDR3 region has the DNA TGTGCCAGCAGCCCTTCCTACAATGAGCAGTTCTTC.

This clone was found a few times. The rearrangement uses TRBV6-1 and TRBJ1-2; D is ambiguous. Germline V CDR1 and CDR2: MNHNS, SASEGT. The CDR3 is 16 amino acids. Trimming took off 2 bases at V and 5 bases at J, with 18 bases between the two ends. The CDR3 DNA is TGTGCCAGCAGTGAAAATGAGGAGGGCCCCTCTTATGGCTACACCTTC. Protein: CASSENEEGPSYGYTF.